This paragraph reports one T cell receptor beta chain. PCR amplification relied on 60 Vbeta primers (plus 13 Jbeta primers). Here immunoSEQ multiplex PCR was the method, and the copy in TCRdb shows in-frame clones only, minus some. Of approximately 150,000 clones in the sample, roughly 80% were seen once. Germline CDR1 and CDR2: SGHTA and FQGNSA. This CDR3 is built from 14 residues. Trimming took 2 bases from V and 5 from J, leaving 12 bases between them. The record originates from a study of cytomegalovirus exposure and HLA in healthy donors. What was sequenced was PBMCs. This chain links TRBV7-2 with TRBJ2-5, with TRBD2 as a possible D gene (7 bases). This receptor was identified in a man younger than 35 in good health and CMV-seropositive. The CDR3 here is CASSLRGGPETQYF. The CDR3, as DNA: TGTGCCAGCAGCTTAAGGGGGGGTCCGGAGACCCAGTACTTC.